This T cell receptor beta chain comes out of a study of blood T cell repertoires in COVID-19. Across the whole study: The United States, Italy and Spain were the sources of the acute and convalescent COVID-19 samples. In each case, the material was cDNA or gDNA derived from T cells, B-cell-depleted T cells, or PBMCs.

The protocol was immunoSEQ multiplex PCR, while the TCRdb copy is restricted to in-frame clones and leaves out a portion. The sample includes some 130,000 clones, 75% to 90% of them seen just once. The CDR3 sequence is 13 residues long. Germline assignment: CDR1 ENHRY and CDR2 SYGVKD. V shed 8 bases and J 5 bases; nucleotides not matched to a gene: 4. Sequenced: peripheral blood. This sequence originates from a man between 60 and 70 years old with COVID-19, enrolled during active disease. V usage is TRBV10-3 and J usage is TRBJ2-1; the match to TRBD1 covers 9 bases. The DNA of the CDR3 is TGTGCCATCTCCGACAGGGGGAACAATGAGCAGTTCTTC. Its protein product is CAISDRGNNEQFF.